The rows below give T cell receptor beta chains drawn from one sample of a study of T cell responses to AZD1222 COVID-19 vaccine. Data came from immunoSEQ multiplex PCR; TCRdb stores just in-frame clones and leaves some out. The sample has 150,000 to 200,000 clones; less than 95% are singletons. Material: peripheral blood, obtained on day 0 of AZD1222 vaccination. These TCRs come from an adult in good health. Both conserved end residues are part of each CDR3. Each record gives: V gene, J gene, D gene, CDR3 protein, CDR3 DNA. The D gene is left open where the match is weak.

V gene: TRBV2; J gene: TRBJ2-3; D gene: NA; CDR3 protein: CASNYRDPDTQYF; CDR3 DNA: TGTGCCAGCAATTACAGGGACCCAGATACGCAGTATTTT
V gene: TRBV12-3/TRBV12-4; J gene: TRBJ1-2; D gene: NA; CDR3 protein: CASRSSLGKTF; CDR3 DNA: TGTGCCAGCAGGTCCTCGTTGGGTAAAACCTTC
V gene: TRBV12-5; J gene: TRBJ2-7; D gene: TRBD2; CDR3 protein: CASGLSSGRAYEQYF; CDR3 DNA: TGTGCTAGTGGTTTAAGTAGCGGGAGGGCCTACGAGCAGTACTTC
V gene: TRBV2; J gene: TRBJ1-5; D gene: NA; CDR3 protein: CASSVGGGTQPQHF; CDR3 DNA: TGTGCCAGCAGTGTGGGAGGAGGGACTCAGCCCCAGCATTTT
V gene: TRBV11-3; J gene: TRBJ2-3; D gene: NA; CDR3 protein: CASWRGKGAGTDTQYF; CDR3 DNA: TGTGCCAGCTGGAGGGGAAAGGGGGCCGGCACAGATACGCAGTATTTT
V gene: TRBV19; J gene: TRBJ1-5; D gene: NA; CDR3 protein: CASSIGKGYSNQPQHF; CDR3 DNA: TGTGCCAGTAGTATAGGGAAGGGATATAGCAATCAGCCCCAGCATTTT
V gene: TRBV11-2; J gene: TRBJ2-7; D gene: NA; CDR3 protein: CASSFGLAWSYEQYF; CDR3 DNA: TGTGCCAGCAGCTTCGGGCTAGCATGGTCCTACGAGCAGTACTTC
V gene: TRBV5-1; J gene: TRBJ1-2; D gene: NA; CDR3 protein: CASSVRAEDQRGLRGYTF; CDR3 DNA: TGCGCCAGCAGCGTCCGGGCGGAAGACCAACGTGGGCTAAGGGGCTACACCTTC
V gene: TRBV6-5; J gene: TRBJ1-1; D gene: TRBD1; CDR3 protein: CASSYSRQGVTEAFF; CDR3 DNA: TGTGCCAGCAGTTACTCAAGGCAGGGGGTCACTGAAGCTTTCTTT
V gene: TRBV5-1; J gene: TRBJ1-3; D gene: NA; CDR3 protein: CASSSDSRSGNTIYF; CDR3 DNA: TGCGCCAGCAGCTCTGACTCACGCTCTGGAAACACCATATATTTT